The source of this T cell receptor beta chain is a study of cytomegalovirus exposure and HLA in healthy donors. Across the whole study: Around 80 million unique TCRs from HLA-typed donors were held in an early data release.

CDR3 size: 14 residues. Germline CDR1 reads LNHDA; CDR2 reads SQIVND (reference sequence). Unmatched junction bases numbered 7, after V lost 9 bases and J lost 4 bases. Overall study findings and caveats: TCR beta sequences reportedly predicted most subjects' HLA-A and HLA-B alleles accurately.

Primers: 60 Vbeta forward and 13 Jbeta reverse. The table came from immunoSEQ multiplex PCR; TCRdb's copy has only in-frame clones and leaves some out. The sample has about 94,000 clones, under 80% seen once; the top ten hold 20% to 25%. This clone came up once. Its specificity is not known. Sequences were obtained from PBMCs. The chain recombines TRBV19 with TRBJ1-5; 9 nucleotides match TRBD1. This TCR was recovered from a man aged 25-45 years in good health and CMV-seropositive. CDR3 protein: CASSGTGLNQPQHF. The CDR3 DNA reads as TGTGCCAGCTCGGGGACAGGGCTTAATCAGCCCCAGCATTTT.